This is a list of T cell receptor beta chains from one sample in a study of control samples from healthy donors and cancer patients. Clones were sequenced by immunoSEQ multiplex PCR, and TCRdb holds only the in-frame ones, with some missing. This sample yields 100,000 to 150,000 clones, of which roughly 91% are seen a single time; roughly 8% belongs to the top ten. Material for sequencing was PBMCs. Every receptor here comes from a man aged 50 to 60 with head and neck cancer. Both conserved end residues are part of each CDR3.

j_call v_call cdr3_aa
TRBJ2-3 TRBV11-2 CASSLGGSGETDTQYF
TRBJ1-2 TRBV6-2/TRBV6-3 CASSYRLWAGDGYTF
TRBJ2-5 TRBV6-5 CASRTGGAETQYF
TRBJ2-7 TRBV28 CASTQTVIIAKPSHEQYF
TRBJ1-4 TRBV5-1 CASSLVSTNEKLFF
TRBJ2-7 TRBV12-3/TRBV12-4 CASSFQGRGEQYF
TRBJ2-5 TRBV20-1 CSASFSRQTQYF
TRBJ1-1 TRBV6-5 CASSYGQSIPLSEAFF
TRBJ2-7 TRBV19 CASSMWTTAEQYF
TRBJ2-5 TRBV5-4 CASSLGGRGETQYF
TRBJ2-1 TRBV7-3 CASSSAPGGAGEQFF
TRBJ2-3 TRBV5-1 CASRDYRTDTQYF
TRBJ2-5 TRBV5-1 CASSSGLAGGLETQYF
TRBJ2-5 TRBV11-2 CASSYGAGETQYF
TRBJ2-5 TRBV5-6 CASSLFGKVVETQYF
TRBJ2-2 TRBV5-8 CASSRAFTGELFF
TRBJ2-2 TRBV5-4 CASRDGGAGELFF
TRBJ2-1 TRBV3-1/TRBV3-2 CASSPTTTSAIYNEQFF
TRBJ2-5 TRBV28 CASSLFSGGGVPGGGTQYF
TRBJ2-2 TRBV5-1 CASSPHGRGNTGELFF
TRBJ2-1 TRBV6-5 CASSYSSSGRAGEQFF
TRBJ2-5 TRBV11-2 CASSFAGSWETQYF
TRBJ1-6 TRBV5-5 CASTLEYNSPLHF
TRBJ1-1 TRBV24-1 CATSDGTGLNTEAFF
TRBJ1-2 TRBV28 CASRRGQTFGYTF
TRBJ2-7 TRBV10-3 CAISEREGGGYEQYF
TRBJ1-2 TRBV5-4 CASSFPRNSYGYTF
TRBJ2-6 TRBV5-1 CASSPIGGSGANVLTF
TRBJ2-7 TRBV15 CATSVQPGANGTYEQYF
TRBJ1-6 TRBV9 CASSAPGQGNSPLHF
TRBJ2-1 TRBV3-1/TRBV3-2 CASSSGSGGAYNEQFF
TRBJ2-7 TRBV6-5 CASSWDRHSYEQYF
TRBJ2-3 TRBV7-2 CASSFQGGTQYF